This T cell receptor (beta chain) was recovered during a study of blood T cells in healthy people across ages. This clonotype was counted a few times. Every donor contributed roughly 10 milliliters of peripheral blood by blood draw. Primed by a sample-barcoded 5' primer and a J-beta primer mix, a second PCR proceeded for roughly 6 to 12 cycles. Each CDR3 protein gets one entry after TCRdb re-called the 5' RACE reads with MiXCR. This table has some 1.7 million distinct CDR3 sequences, roughly 30% appearing once. Sequences were obtained from blood. The clonotype originates from a woman aged 30 to 39 in good health.

Here the CDR3 reads CASRTRWDMLQFF. The CDR3, as DNA: TGTGCCAGCAGAACGCGGTGGGATATGTTGCAGTTCTTC. The rearrangement links TRBV21-1 to TRBJ2-1. TRBV21-1 is assigned pseudogene status. The CDR3 loop spans 13 amino acids.